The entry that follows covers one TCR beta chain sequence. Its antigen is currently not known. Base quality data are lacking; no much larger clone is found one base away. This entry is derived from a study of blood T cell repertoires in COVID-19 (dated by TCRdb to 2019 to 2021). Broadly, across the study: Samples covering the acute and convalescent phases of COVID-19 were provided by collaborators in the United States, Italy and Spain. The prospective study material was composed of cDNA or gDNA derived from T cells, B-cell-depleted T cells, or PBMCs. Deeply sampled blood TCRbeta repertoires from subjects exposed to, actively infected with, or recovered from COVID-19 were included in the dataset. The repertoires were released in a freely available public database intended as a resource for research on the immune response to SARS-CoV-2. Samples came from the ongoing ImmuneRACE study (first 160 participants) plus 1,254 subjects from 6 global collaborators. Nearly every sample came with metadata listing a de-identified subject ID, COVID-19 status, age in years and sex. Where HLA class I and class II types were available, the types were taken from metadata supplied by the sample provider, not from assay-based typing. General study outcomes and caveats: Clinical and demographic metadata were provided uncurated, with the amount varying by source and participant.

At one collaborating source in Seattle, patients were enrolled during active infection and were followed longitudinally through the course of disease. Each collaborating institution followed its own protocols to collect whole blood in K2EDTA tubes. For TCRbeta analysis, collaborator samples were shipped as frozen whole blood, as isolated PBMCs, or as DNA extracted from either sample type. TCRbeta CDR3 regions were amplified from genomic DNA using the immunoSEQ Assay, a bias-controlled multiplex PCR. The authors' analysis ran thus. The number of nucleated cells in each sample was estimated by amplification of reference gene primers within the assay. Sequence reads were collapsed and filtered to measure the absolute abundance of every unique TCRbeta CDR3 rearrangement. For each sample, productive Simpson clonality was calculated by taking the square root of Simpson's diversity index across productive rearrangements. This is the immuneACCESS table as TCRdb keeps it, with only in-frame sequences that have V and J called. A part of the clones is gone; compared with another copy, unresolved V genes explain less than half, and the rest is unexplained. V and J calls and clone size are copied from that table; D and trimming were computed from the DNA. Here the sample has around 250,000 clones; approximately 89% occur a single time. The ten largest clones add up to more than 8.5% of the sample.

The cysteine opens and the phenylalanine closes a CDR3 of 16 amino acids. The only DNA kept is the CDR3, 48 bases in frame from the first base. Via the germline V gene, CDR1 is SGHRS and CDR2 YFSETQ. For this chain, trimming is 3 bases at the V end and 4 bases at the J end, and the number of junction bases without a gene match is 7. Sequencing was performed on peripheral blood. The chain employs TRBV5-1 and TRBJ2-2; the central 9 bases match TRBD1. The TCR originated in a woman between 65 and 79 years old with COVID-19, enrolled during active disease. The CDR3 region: CASSSGTGMGTGELFF. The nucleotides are TGCGCCAGCAGCTCCGGGACAGGGATGGGCACCGGGGAGCTGTTTTTT.